Here is one T cell receptor (beta chain) with its context. Its antigen is unknown. This entry comes from a study of cytomegalovirus exposure and HLA in healthy donors. About the study: Of all 400 or so donors who were genotyped, around 79% belonged to the Caucasian-associated ancestry cluster. Study-wide results and caveats: According to reports, the classifier identified cytomegalovirus status with high specificity and sensitivity.

Germline CDR1 is MNHNY and CDR2 is SVGAGI (reference sequence). V shed 0 bases and J shed 4 bases, with 6 bases lying between them. This CDR3 has 13 amino acids. PCR amplification relied on 60 Vbeta primers (plus 13 Jbeta primers). The table came from immunoSEQ multiplex PCR; TCRdb's copy has only in-frame clones and leaves some out. The profile shows approximately 200,000 clones, 70% to 80% of them singletons. Sequencing used PBMCs. This clonotype was sampled from a man between 25 and 39 years old in good health and CMV-seronegative. The rearrangement joins TRBV6-6 to TRBJ1-1; D gene ambiguous. The CDR3 nucleotides are TGTGCCAGCAGTTACTCTGACACCACTGAAGCTTTCTTT. Its translation: CASSYSDTTEAFF.